This passage covers 6 T cell receptor beta chains from one sample sequenced in a study of blood T cells in healthy people across ages. It was with a sample-barcoded 5' primer and a J-beta primer mix that a second PCR of roughly 7 to 11 cycles was run. Each CDR3 protein gets one entry after TCRdb re-called the 5' RACE reads with MiXCR. This repertoire shows 750,000 or so distinct CDR3 sequences, just under 25% found once; its top ten account for just under 9.5%. This sample also appeared in a second study, on T cells of mothers and their children.

Sequenced material: blood. The source of these receptors is a boy between 10 and 17 years old in good health.

The chain couples TRBV12-3 or TRBV12-4 to TRBJ2-7; 9 nucleotides line up with TRBD2. Unmatched junction bases numbered 11, after V lost 5 bases and J lost 3 bases. CDR3 size: 16 residues. Here the CDR3 reads CASSAARSGRHYEQYF. The CDR3 coding sequence is TGTGCCAGCAGTGCCGCCCGAAGCGGGAGGCACTACGAGCAGTACTTC.

This clonotype was counted between two and nine times. The chain is built from TRBV7-2 and TRBJ2-5, with a possible D match to TRBD1 (6 bases). Near its end, the DNA agrees better with TRBJ2-1, so the J call may be wrong. The CDR3 is 17 residues long. Germline CDR1 SGHTA, CDR2 FQGNSA. The CDR3: CASSLRGWQGPYNEQFF. The CDR3 DNA reads TGTGCCAGCAGCTTAAGAGGTTGGCAGGGGCCCTACAATGAGCAGTTCTTC.

This clonotype came up a few times. The rearrangement joins TRBV11-2 to TRBJ2-2, with D hard to call. Between the trimmed V and J ends, which lost 1 base and 7 bases, there was a span of 13 bases. Germline V CDR1 and CDR2: SGHAT, FQNNGV. The CDR3 runs 15 residues. The CDR3 region has the DNA TGTGCCAGCAGCTTAGCTGGTGGTTTCGGCGGGGAGCTGTTTTTT. This encodes CASSLAGGFGGELFF.

The table lists this clonotype with a few counts. J is TRBJ2-3 and V is TRBV20-1; D is unclear. V lost 0 bases and J 2 bases, leaving 9 bases between the germline ends. The CDR3 has 14 amino acids. In germline, CDR1 is DFQATT, CDR2 SNEGSKA (reference sequence). In DNA form, the CDR3 reads TGCAGTGCTAGAGAGGAAGGGAACACAGATACGCAGTATTTT. This translates into CSAREEGNTDTQYF.

This clonotype was observed a handful of times. The chain recombines TRBV20-1 with TRBJ2-5, with 9 bases that match TRBD1. The CDR3 covers 14 residues. Germline lookup yields CDR1 DFQATT and CDR2 SNEGSKA (reference sequence). V dropped 5 bases and J dropped 4; count of bases not matched to a gene: 8. CDR3 in amino acids: CSADLDRGRETQYF. CDR3 sequence (DNA): TGCAGTGCTGACCTGGACAGGGGACGAGAGACCCAGTACTTC.

The chain combines TRBV13 with TRBJ2-1, with 7 bases aligning to TRBD2. The CDR3 has 15 residues. Germline V gives CDR1 PRHDT, CDR2 FYEKMQ (reference sequence). The V segment lost 4 bases and the J segment 6 bases; nucleotides outside the gene matches: 9. In nucleotides, the CDR3 is TGTGCCAGCAGCTCGGTTGCGGGAGAGGGCAATGAGCAGTTCTTC. Protein sequence: CASSSVAGEGNEQFF.